This T cell receptor beta chain was found in a study of OX40 agonist ivuxolimab in advanced cancers. Trimming pared 2 bases from V and 8 bases from J, leaving 13 bases between. Germline V gene sequence: CDR1 SGHNT, CDR2 YYREEE (reference sequence). The CDR3 is 14 amino acids. Libraries were prepared by immunoSEQ multiplex PCR; TCRdb keeps only in-frame clonotypes and omits some of them. Of roughly 80,000 clones in the sample, over 75% were seen once. This chain links TRBV5-4 with TRBJ1-4, with D possibly TRBD1 on 6 matching bases. The origin of this receptor is an adult with an advanced solid tumor such as melanoma, head and neck, liver or kidney cancer. The sample consisted of CD4+ or CD8+ T cells sorted from blood, taken in a trial of the OX40 agonist ivuxolimab. The CDR3 DNA reads TGTGCCAGCAGCTTACAGGGCGGGGGAGAAAAACTGTTTTTT. It is translated as CASSLQGGGEKLFF.